This T cell receptor beta chain was documented in a study of T cell repertoires and HLA-DP antigens. As to this clone: What it binds is not known.

The PCR primers covered 54 TRBV and 13 TRBJ segments. The table came from immunoSEQ multiplex PCR; TCRdb's copy has only in-frame clones and leaves some out. The profile shows approximately 89,000 clones, around 86% of them singletons. CDR1 is MDHEN and CDR2 is SYDVKM in the germline V gene. This CDR3 is 13 amino acids long. V lost 6 bases and J lost 1, with 9 bases in between. Average purity of the negatively selected CD4+ T cells was 97.7%. V is TRBV28 and J is TRBJ2-5; TRBD1 is a possible D gene (5 bases). The sequence came from a man in his forties or fifties in good health and CMV-seronegative. The specimen was CD4+ T cells from PBMCs. The CDR3 loop reads CASSRATQETQYF. The CDR3 nucleotides are TGTGCCAGCAGCAGGGCCACCCAAGAGACCCAGTACTTC.